This is a list of T cell receptor beta chains from one sample in a study of T cells in localized non-small cell lung cancer. Here immunoSEQ multiplex PCR was the method, and the copy in TCRdb shows in-frame clones only, minus some. The sample yields tens of thousands of clones, approximately 90% seen once. The material was peripheral blood, obtained before any cancer treatment. These receptors originate from a woman aged 35-75 years with stage I squamous cell lung carcinoma. Both conserved end residues are part of each CDR3. The order of the fields is J gene, V gene, D gene, clone size, CDR3 protein, CDR3 DNA. The D gene is left open where the match is weak. Clone size, where shown, is once, few, many, or a class for clones that have expanded.

J gene: TRBJ1-5
V gene: TRBV2
D gene: .
clone size: once
CDR3 protein: CASRLGLSNQPQHF
CDR3 DNA: TGTGCCAGCAGACTCGGACTTAGCAATCAGCCCCAGCATTTT

J gene: TRBJ2-7
V gene: TRBV10-3
D gene: .
clone size: .
CDR3 protein: CAISEVVSNYEQYF
CDR3 DNA: TGTGCCATCAGTGAGGTAGTCAGCAACTACGAGCAGTACTTC

J gene: TRBJ1-1
V gene: TRBV7-8
D gene: .
clone size: .
CDR3 protein: CASSLVYADGAFF
CDR3 DNA: TGTGCCAGCAGCTTAGTGTATGCGGATGGAGCTTTCTTT

J gene: TRBJ1-5
V gene: TRBV9
D gene: .
clone size: once
CDR3 protein: CASSVEGRNQPQHF
CDR3 DNA: TGTGCCAGCAGCGTAGAGGGGCGTAATCAGCCCCAGCATTTT

J gene: TRBJ1-6
V gene: TRBV30
D gene: .
clone size: .
CDR3 protein: CAGPAGQGFWPLHF
CDR3 DNA: TGTGCCGGGCCCGCCGGGCAGGGGTTTTGGCCCCTCCACTTT

J gene: TRBJ2-7
V gene: TRBV6-5
D gene: .
clone size: once
CDR3 protein: CAIRDRTSYEQYF
CDR3 DNA: TGTGCCATCCGAGACAGGACCTCCTACGAGCAGTACTTC

J gene: TRBJ2-7
V gene: TRBV5-6
D gene: .
clone size: .
CDR3 protein: CASSLNIDEQYF
CDR3 DNA: TGTGCCAGCAGCTTAAATATAGACGAGCAGTACTTC

J gene: TRBJ2-1
V gene: TRBV29-1
D gene: .
clone size: once
CDR3 protein: CSVVGGRSYNEQFF
CDR3 DNA: TGCAGCGTTGTTGGGGGCCGCTCCTACAATGAGCAGTTCTTC

J gene: TRBJ1-1
V gene: TRBV6-5
D gene: .
clone size: .
CDR3 protein: CASSYAGPKTEAFF
CDR3 DNA: TGTGCCAGCAGTTACGCAGGTCCCAAGACTGAAGCTTTCTTT

J gene: TRBJ2-1
V gene: TRBV30
D gene: TRBD2
clone size: .
CDR3 protein: CAWSVPVRGGTNEQFF
CDR3 DNA: TGTGCCTGGAGTGTACCAGTGCGGGGGGGAACAAATGAGCAGTTCTTC

J gene: TRBJ1-1
V gene: TRBV2
D gene: .
clone size: .
CDR3 protein: CASSEQGRAEAFF
CDR3 DNA: TGTGCCAGCAGTGAACAGGGCAGGGCTGAAGCTTTCTTT

J gene: TRBJ1-2
V gene: TRBV9
D gene: .
clone size: .
CDR3 protein: CASSVTFLGGEGGYTF
CDR3 DNA: TGTGCCAGCAGCGTAACCTTTTTGGGGGGTGAGGGTGGCTACACCTTC

J gene: TRBJ1-1
V gene: TRBV19
D gene: TRBD1
clone size: .
CDR3 protein: CASSIQLTGNAEAFF
CDR3 DNA: TGTGCCAGTAGTATCCAACTGACAGGGAACGCTGAAGCTTTCTTT

J gene: TRBJ1-2
V gene: TRBV7-7
D gene: TRBD1
clone size: few
CDR3 protein: CASSPQGGGYGYTF
CDR3 DNA: TGTGCCAGCAGCCCTCAGGGGGGAGGCTATGGCTACACCTTC

J gene: TRBJ1-4
V gene: TRBV7-3
D gene: .
clone size: .
CDR3 protein: CASSPGLGEKLFF
CDR3 DNA: TGTGCCAGCAGCCCAGGGTTAGGTGAAAAACTGTTTTTT

J gene: TRBJ2-4
V gene: TRBV15
D gene: .
clone size: .
CDR3 protein: CATSRTGTSSNIQYF
CDR3 DNA: TGTGCCACCAGCCGAACCGGGACGTCGAGTAACATTCAGTACTTC

J gene: TRBJ1-1
V gene: TRBV4-1
D gene: .
clone size: .
CDR3 protein: CASSQVQLNTEAFF
CDR3 DNA: TGCGCCAGCAGCCAAGTACAGCTGAACACTGAAGCTTTCTTT

J gene: TRBJ1-4
V gene: TRBV28
D gene: .
clone size: many
CDR3 protein: CASSPLEGATNEKLFF
CDR3 DNA: TGTGCCAGCAGTCCGCTGGAGGGGGCAACTAATGAAAAACTGTTTTTT

J gene: TRBJ1-1
V gene: TRBV18
D gene: .
clone size: .
CDR3 protein: CASSPGRTTEAFF
CDR3 DNA: TGTGCCAGCTCACCGGGGAGGACAACTGAAGCTTTCTTT

J gene: TRBJ1-6
V gene: TRBV9
D gene: .
clone size: .
CDR3 protein: CASSETPGARSPLHF
CDR3 DNA: TGTGCCAGCAGCGAGACCCCTGGGGCAAGGTCACCCCTCCACTTT

J gene: TRBJ2-1
V gene: TRBV5-6
D gene: TRBD1
clone size: .
CDR3 protein: CASVRQGNLYNEQFF
CDR3 DNA: TGTGCCAGCGTTCGACAGGGTAACCTCTACAATGAGCAGTTCTTC

J gene: TRBJ2-2
V gene: TRBV5-1
D gene: .
clone size: .
CDR3 protein: CASSAWDPTGELFF
CDR3 DNA: TGCGCCAGCAGCGCGTGGGACCCCACCGGGGAGCTGTTTTTT

J gene: TRBJ1-1
V gene: TRBV2
D gene: .
clone size: .
CDR3 protein: CASSKQGNTEAFF
CDR3 DNA: TGTGCCAGCAGCAAACAGGGGAACACTGAAGCTTTCTTT